This T cell receptor beta chain emerged from a study of blood T cell repertoires in COVID-19. Across the study: Acute-phase and convalescent COVID-19 samples originated in the United States, Italy and Spain. T cells, B-cell-depleted T cells, or PBMCs supplied cDNA or gDNA.

Study processing details: Using reference gene primer amplification, nucleated cell counts were estimated. The table came from immunoSEQ multiplex PCR; TCRdb's copy has only in-frame clones and leaves some out. V and J calls plus clone size are reproduced from that table; the DNA served to infer D and trimming. The repertoire holds about 180,000 clones, with roughly 80% as singletons. The CDR3 contains 11 residues. V lost 4 bases to trimming and J lost 3 bases, with 6 bases between them. Looked up from germline, CDR1 is DFQATT and CDR2 is SNEGSKA (reference sequence). This clonotype was obtained from a woman between 65 and 79 years old with COVID-19, enrolled during active disease. J is TRBJ2-5 and V is TRBV20-1; D remains unclear. Source material: peripheral blood. CDR3 loop: CSAIYKETQYF. The CDR3 region has the DNA TGCAGTGCTATATATAAAGAGACCCAGTACTTC.